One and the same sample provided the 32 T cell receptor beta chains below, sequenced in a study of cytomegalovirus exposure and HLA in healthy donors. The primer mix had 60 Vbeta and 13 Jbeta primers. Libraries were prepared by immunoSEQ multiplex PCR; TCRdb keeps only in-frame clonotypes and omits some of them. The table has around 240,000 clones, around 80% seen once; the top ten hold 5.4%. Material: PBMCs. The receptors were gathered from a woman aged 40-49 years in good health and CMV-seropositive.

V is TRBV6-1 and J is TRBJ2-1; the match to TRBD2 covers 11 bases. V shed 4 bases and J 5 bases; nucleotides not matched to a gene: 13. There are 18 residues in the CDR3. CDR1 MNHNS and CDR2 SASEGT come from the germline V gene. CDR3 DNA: TGTGCCAGCAGTGGTAGCACTAGCGGGAGAGGGGGGGACAATGAGCAGTTCTTC. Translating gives CASSGSTSGRGGDNEQFF.

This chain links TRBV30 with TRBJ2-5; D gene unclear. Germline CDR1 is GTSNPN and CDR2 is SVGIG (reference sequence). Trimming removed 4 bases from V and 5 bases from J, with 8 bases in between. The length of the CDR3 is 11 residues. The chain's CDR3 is CAWTTRETQYF. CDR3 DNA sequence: TGTGCCTGGACCACTCGGGAGACCCAGTACTTC.

CDR3 nucleotide sequence: TGTGCCAGCAGTGGGGCAGGGGTGGGTGAAAAACTGTTTTTT. Protein sequence: CASSGAGVGEKLFF. The V call is TRBV6-1, the J call TRBJ1-4; maybe TRBD1 (6 bases). The V end lost 4 bases, the J end lost 7 bases, and 13 bases lay between the germline ends. Germline assignment: CDR1 MNHNS and CDR2 SASEGT. The CDR3 contains 14 residues.

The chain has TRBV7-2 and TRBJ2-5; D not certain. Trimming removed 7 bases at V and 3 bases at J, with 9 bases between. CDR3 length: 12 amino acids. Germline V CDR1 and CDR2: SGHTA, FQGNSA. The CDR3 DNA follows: TGTGCCAGCACCTTCCCCGAAGAGACCCAGTACTTC. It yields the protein CASTFPEETQYF. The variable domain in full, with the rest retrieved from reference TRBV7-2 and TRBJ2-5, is GAGVSQSPSNKVTEKGKDVELRCDPISGHTALYWYRQSLGQGLEFLIYFQGNSAPDKSGLPSDRFSAERTGGSVSTLTIQRTQQEDSAVYLCASTFPEETQYFGPGTRLLVL.

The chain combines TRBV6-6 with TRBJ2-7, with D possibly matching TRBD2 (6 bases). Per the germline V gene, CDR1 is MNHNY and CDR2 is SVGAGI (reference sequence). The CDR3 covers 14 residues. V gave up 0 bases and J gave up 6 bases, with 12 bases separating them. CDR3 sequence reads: CASSYSNRGSEQYF. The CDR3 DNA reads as TGTGCCAGCAGTTACTCGAATCGGGGGAGCGAGCAGTACTTC.

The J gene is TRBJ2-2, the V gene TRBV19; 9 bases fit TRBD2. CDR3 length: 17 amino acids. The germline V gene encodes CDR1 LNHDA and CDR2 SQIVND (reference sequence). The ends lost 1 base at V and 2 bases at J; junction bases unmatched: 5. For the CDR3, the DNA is TGTGCCAGTAGTATAGGACTAGCGGCACGAAACACCGGGGAGCTGTTTTTT. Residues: CASSIGLAARNTGELFF.

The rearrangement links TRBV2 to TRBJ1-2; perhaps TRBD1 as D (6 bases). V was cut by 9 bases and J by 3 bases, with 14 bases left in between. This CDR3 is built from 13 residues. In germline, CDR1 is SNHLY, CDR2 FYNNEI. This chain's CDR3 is CARATGPDYGYTF. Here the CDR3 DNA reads TGTGCCAGGGCTACAGGGCCAGACTATGGCTACACCTTC.

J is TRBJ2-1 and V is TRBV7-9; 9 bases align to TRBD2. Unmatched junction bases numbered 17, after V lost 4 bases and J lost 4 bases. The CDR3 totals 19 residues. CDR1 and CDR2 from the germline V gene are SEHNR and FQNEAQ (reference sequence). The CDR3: CASSSKHRGLAHAYNEQFF. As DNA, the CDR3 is TGTGCCAGCAGCTCGAAGCACCGGGGACTAGCCCATGCTTACAATGAGCAGTTCTTC.

In DNA form, the CDR3 reads TGTGCCAGCAGTATCGAGGCAGATTCTCCCTATGGCTACACCTTC. Amino acids: CASSIEADSPYGYTF. The rearrangement links TRBV7-3 to TRBJ1-2, with D uncertain. The CDR3 sequence is 15 residues long. Germline CDR1 reads SGHTA; CDR2 reads FQGTGA. Trimming stripped 6 bases from V and 4 bases from J, with 18 bases between.

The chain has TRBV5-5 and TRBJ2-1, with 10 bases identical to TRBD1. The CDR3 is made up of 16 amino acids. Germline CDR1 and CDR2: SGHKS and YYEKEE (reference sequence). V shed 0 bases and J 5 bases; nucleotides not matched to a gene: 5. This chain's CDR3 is CASSLVPGQGNNEQFF. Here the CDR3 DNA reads TGTGCCAGCAGCTTGGTTCCGGGACAGGGGAACAATGAGCAGTTCTTC.

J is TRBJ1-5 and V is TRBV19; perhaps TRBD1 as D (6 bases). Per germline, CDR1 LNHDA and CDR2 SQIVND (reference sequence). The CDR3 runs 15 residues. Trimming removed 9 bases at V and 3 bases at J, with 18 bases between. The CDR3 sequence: CASRDISSFNQPQHF. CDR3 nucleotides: TGTGCCAGCCGGGACATTTCGTCGTTCAATCAGCCCCAGCATTTT.

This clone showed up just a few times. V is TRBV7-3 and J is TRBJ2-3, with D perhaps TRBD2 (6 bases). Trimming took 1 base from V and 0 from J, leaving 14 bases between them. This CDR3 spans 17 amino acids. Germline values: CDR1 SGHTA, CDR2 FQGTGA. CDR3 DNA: TGTGCCAGCAGCTTAAATGGGGGGAGTGCTAGCACAGATACGCAGTATTTT. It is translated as CASSLNGGSASTDTQYF.

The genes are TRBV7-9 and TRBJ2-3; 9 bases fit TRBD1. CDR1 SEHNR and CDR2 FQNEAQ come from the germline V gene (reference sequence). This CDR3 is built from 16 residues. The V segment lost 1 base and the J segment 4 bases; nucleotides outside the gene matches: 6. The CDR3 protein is CASSLDLGQGSDTQYF. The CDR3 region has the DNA TGTGCCAGCAGCTTAGATTTGGGACAGGGTTCAGATACGCAGTATTTT.

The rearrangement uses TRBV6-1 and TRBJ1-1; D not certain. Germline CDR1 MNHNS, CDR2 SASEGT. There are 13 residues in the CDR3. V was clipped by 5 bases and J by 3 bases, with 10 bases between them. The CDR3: CASSWSADTEAFF. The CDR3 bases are TGTGCCAGCAGTTGGTCTGCGGACACTGAAGCTTTCTTT.

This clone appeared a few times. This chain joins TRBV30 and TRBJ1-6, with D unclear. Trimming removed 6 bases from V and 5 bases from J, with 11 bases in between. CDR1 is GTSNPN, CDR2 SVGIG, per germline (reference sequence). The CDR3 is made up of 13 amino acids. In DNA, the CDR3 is TGTGCCTGCTTAGAGGAGGATAATTCACCCCTCCACTTT. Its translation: CACLEEDNSPLHF.

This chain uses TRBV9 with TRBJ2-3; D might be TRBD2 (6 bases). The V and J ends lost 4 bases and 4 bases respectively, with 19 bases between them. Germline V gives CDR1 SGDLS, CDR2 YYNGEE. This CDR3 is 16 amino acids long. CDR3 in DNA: TGTGCCAGCAGCTTAATGACTCCCTCGGGGGCAGATACGCAGTATTTT. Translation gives CASSLMTPSGADTQYF.

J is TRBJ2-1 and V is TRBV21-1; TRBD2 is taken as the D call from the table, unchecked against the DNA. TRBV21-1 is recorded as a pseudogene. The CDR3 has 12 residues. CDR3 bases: TGTGCCAGCAGCAACCGACTAGAGGAGCAGTTCTTC. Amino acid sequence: CASSNRLEEQFF.

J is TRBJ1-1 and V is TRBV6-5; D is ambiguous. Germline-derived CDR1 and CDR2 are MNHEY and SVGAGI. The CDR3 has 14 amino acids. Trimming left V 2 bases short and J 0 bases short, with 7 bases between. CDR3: CASSYGSMNTEAFF. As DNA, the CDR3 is TGTGCCAGCAGTTACGGCAGTATGAACACTGAAGCTTTCTTT.

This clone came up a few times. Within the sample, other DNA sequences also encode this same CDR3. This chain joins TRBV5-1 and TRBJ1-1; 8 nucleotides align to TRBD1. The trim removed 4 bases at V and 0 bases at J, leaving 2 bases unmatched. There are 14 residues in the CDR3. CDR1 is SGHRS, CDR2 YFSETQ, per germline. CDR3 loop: CASSPGQVNTEAFF. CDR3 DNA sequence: TGCGCCAGCAGCCCGGGACAGGTGAACACTGAAGCTTTCTTT.

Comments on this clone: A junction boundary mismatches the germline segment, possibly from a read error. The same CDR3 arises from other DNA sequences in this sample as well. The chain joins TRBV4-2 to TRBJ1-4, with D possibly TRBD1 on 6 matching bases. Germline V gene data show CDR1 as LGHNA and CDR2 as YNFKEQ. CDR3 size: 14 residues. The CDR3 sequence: CASSQARGNEKLFF. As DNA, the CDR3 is TGTGCCAGCAGCCAAGCCAGGGGTAATGAAAAACTGTTCTTT.

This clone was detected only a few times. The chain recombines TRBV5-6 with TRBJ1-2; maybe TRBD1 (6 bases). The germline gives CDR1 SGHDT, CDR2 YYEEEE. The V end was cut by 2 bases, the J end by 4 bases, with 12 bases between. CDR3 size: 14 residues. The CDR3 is CASSLRDTIYGYTF. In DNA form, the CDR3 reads TGTGCCAGCAGCTTACGGGACACCATCTATGGCTACACCTTC.

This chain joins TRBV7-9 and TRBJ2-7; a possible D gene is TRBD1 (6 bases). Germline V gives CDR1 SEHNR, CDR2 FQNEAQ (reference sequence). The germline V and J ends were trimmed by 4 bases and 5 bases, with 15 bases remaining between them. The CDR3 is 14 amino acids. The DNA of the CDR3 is TGTGCCAGCAGCTCGGAAAACAGGGTCCACGAGCAGTACTTC. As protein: CASSSENRVHEQYF.

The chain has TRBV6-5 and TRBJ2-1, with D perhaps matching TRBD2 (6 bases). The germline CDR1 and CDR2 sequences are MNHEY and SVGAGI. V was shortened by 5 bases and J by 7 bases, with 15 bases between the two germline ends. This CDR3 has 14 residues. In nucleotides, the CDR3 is TGTGCCAGCAGTCCAACGGGAGAGGGGAATGAGCAGTTCTTC. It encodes CASSPTGEGNEQFF.

The CDR3 reads CASSYAFFRDTGELFF. The CDR3 DNA reads TGTGCCAGCAGTTACGCTTTTTTCCGGGACACCGGGGAGCTGTTTTTT. The chain joins TRBV6-5 to TRBJ2-2; D not resolved. V lost 2 bases, J lost 3 bases, and 13 bases lay in between. CDR3 length equals 16 residues. Germline values: CDR1 MNHEY, CDR2 SVGAGI.

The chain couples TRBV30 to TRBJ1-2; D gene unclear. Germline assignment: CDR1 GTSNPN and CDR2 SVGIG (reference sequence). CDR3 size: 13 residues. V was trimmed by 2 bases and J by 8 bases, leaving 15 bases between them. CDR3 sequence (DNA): TGTGCCTGGAGTCCCTCACAGCTTCGAGGCTACACCTTC. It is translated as CAWSPSQLRGYTF.

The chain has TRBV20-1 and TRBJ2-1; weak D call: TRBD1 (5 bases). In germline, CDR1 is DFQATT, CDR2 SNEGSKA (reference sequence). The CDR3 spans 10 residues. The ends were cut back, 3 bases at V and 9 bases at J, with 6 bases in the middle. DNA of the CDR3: TGCAGTGCTAGTGGGGCTGAGCAGTTCTTC. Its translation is CSASGAEQFF.

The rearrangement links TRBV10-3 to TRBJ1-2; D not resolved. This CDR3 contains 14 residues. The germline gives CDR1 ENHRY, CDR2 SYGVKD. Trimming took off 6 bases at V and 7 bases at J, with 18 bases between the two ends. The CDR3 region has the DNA TGTGCCATCAGCGCCACGCTAGGAGGAGGTGGCTACACCTTC. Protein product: CAISATLGGGGYTF.

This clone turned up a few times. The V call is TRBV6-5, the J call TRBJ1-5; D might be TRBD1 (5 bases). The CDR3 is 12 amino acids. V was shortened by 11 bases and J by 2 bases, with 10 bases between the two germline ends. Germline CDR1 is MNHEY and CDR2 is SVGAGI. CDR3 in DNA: TGTGCCGCGGGAGGGGGCAATCAGCCCCAGCATTTT. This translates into CAAGGGNQPQHF.

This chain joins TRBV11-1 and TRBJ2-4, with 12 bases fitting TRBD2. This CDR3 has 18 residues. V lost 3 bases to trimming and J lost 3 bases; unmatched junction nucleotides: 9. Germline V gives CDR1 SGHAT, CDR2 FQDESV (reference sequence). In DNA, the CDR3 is TGTGCCAGCAGCTTCCTAGCGGGGGGGTCGACGTACAAAAACATTCAGTACTTC. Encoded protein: CASSFLAGGSTYKNIQYF.

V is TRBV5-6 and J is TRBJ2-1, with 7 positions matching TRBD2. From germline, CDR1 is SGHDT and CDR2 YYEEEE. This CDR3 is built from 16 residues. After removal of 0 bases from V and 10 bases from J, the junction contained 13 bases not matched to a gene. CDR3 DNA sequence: TGTGCCAGCAGCTTGGTCGCGGGGGTCAGGCGAGGGGAGCAGTTCTTC. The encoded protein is CASSLVAGVRRGEQFF.

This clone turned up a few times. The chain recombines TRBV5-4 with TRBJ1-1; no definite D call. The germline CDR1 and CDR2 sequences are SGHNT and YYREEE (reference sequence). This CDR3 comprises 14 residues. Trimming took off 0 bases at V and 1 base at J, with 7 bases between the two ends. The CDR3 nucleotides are TGTGCCAGCAGCTTGGATCCGGGGAACACTGAAGCTTTCTTT. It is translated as CASSLDPGNTEAFF. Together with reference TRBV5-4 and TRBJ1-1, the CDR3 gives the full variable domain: ETGVTQSPTHLIKTRGQQVTLRCSSQSGHNTVSWYQQALGQGPQFIFQYYREEENGRGNFPPRFSGLQFPNYSSELNVNALELDDSALYLCASSLDPGNTEAFFGQGTRLTVV.

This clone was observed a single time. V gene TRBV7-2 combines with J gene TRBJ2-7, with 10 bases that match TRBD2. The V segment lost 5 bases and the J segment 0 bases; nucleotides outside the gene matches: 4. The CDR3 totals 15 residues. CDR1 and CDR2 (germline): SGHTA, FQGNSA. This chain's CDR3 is CASSPSGGHSYEQYF. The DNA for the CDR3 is TGTGCCAGCAGCCCTAGCGGGGGCCACTCCTACGAGCAGTACTTC.